This T cell receptor beta chain derives from a study of T cell responses to AZD1222 COVID-19 vaccine. Study-level points and caveats: Donors were chiefly white British, with a greater number of females, and clonal diversity was perhaps underestimated.

The germline gives CDR1 SGHNT, CDR2 YENEEA. The CDR3 is made up of 15 amino acids. V gave up 5 bases and J gave up 1 base, with 14 bases separating them. This clone was seen once. The antigen is not known. The assay was immunoSEQ multiplex PCR, and TCRdb's table has in-frame clones only and misses some. The sample holds 170,000 or so clones; roughly nine tenths are singletons and the top ten take approximately 1.5%. The TCR comes from an adult in good health. The J gene is TRBJ1-1, the V gene TRBV11-3; no clear D gene. The specimen was peripheral blood, collected on day 0 of AZD1222 vaccination. CDR3 DNA sequence: TGTGCCAGCAGCCCAGGTTGGACGGGGAACACTGAAGCTTTCTTT. It encodes CASSPGWTGNTEAFF.